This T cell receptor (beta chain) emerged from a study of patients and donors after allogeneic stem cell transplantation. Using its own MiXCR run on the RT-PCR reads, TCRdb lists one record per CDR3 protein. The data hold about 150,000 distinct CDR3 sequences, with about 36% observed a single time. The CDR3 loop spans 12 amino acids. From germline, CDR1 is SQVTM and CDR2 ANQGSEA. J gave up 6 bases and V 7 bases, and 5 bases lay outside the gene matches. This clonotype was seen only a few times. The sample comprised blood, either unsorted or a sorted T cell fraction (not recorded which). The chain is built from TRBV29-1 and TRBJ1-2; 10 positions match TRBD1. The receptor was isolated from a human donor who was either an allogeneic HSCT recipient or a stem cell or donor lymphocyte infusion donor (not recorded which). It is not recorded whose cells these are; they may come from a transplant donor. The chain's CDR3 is CSDTGTGDGYTF. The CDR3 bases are TGCAGCGACACCGGGACAGGGGATGGCTACACCTTC.